Presented here are 20 T cell receptor beta chains from one specimen sequenced in a study of beta chain features in type 1 diabetes. The whole isolated RNA underwent reverse transcription, so sequencing captured expressed TCRB transcripts. TCRdb's copy holds only in-frame clones and misses some; the assay was immunoSEQ multiplex PCR. The sample lists hundreds of thousands of clones; roughly 15% were seen once. Sequencing was carried out using naive CD4+ T cells from blood. These receptors were collected from a woman aged 18-29 years in good health.

This chain links TRBV27 with TRBJ2-2; D not resolved. CDR3 size: 11 residues. Germline V gene sequence: CDR1 MNHEY, CDR2 SMNVEV (reference sequence). The V gene lost 5 bases and the J gene lost 7 bases, with 5 bases spanning the gap. The DNA of the CDR3 is TGTGCCAGCAGTAAGGGCGGGGAGCTGTTTTTT. Encoded protein: CASSKGGELFF.

The chain has TRBV19 and TRBJ1-5; D is uncertain. The CDR3 length is 17 residues. In germline, CDR1 is LNHDA, CDR2 SQIVND (reference sequence). The germline V and J ends were trimmed by 1 base and 0 bases, with 13 bases remaining between them. DNA of the CDR3: TGTGCCAGTAGTATAGTGGCGAGAACTTATAGCAATCAGCCCCAGCATTTT. This translates into CASSIVARTYSNQPQHF.

There are a few counts of this clone. This sequence joins TRBV18 and TRBJ1-1, with a possible D match to TRBD1 (6 bases). Trimming shortened V by 6 bases and J by 7 bases, and 15 bases separated the two germline ends. The CDR3 has 13 residues. Germline lookup yields CDR1 KGHSH and CDR2 LQKENI. DNA of the CDR3: TGTGCCAGCTCCCGAAACAGACAGGATGAAGCTTTCTTT. Translation gives CASSRNRQDEAFF.

Only a few counts were recorded for this clone. The chain uses TRBV5-1 and TRBJ2-1; possibly TRBD2 for D (6 bases). The CDR3 is made up of 15 amino acids. The V end was cut by 0 bases, the J end by 2 bases, with 9 bases between. Looked up from germline, CDR1 is SGHRS and CDR2 is YFSETQ. As DNA, the CDR3 is TGCGCCAGCAGCTTGGTAGGGGAGGCCTACAATGAGCAGTTCTTC. Its protein is CASSLVGEAYNEQFF.

This clone was found a few times. The rearrangement joins TRBV10-3 to TRBJ2-1; 8 nucleotides line up with TRBD1. Germline CDR1 reads ENHRY; CDR2 reads SYGVKD. With 4 bases clipped from V and 8 bases from J, the junction kept 4 bases outside the gene matches. CDR3 length: 13 residues. The DNA for the CDR3 is TGTGCCATCAGTGTCCAGGGGGCCGATGAGCAGTTCTTC. Translating gives CAISVQGADEQFF.

This clone was recorded a few times. CDR3 bases: TGTGCCATCAGTGATAAAAGGTACGAGCAGTACTTC. Protein sequence: CAISDKRYEQYF. The rearrangement uses TRBV10-3 and TRBJ2-7, with D hard to call. Between the trimmed V and J ends, which lost 3 bases and 4 bases, there was a span of 7 bases. Germline V gene data show CDR1 as ENHRY and CDR2 as SYGVKD. The CDR3 consists of 12 residues.

This clone was detected a few times. The chain uses TRBV4-2 and TRBJ1-4, with D possibly TRBD1 on 6 matching bases. The CDR3 is 17 residues long. Germline values: CDR1 LGHNA, CDR2 YNFKEQ. The V end lost 4 bases, the J end lost 6 bases, and 21 bases lay between the germline ends. The CDR3 region is CASSRSTGGSGDEKLFF. The CDR3 region has the DNA TGTGCCAGCAGCCGTTCGACAGGCGGATCAGGTGATGAAAAACTGTTTTTT.

This clone turned up a few times. The chain links TRBV11-2 to TRBJ2-3; D ambiguous. The CDR3 has 14 amino acids. Trimming took 5 bases from V and 1 from J, leaving 10 bases between them. CDR1 and CDR2 from the germline V gene are SGHAT and FQNNGV. CDR3 in amino acids: CASSKLLRTDTQYF. DNA for the CDR3: TGTGCCAGCAGCAAACTCCTACGCACAGATACGCAGTATTTT.

The gene calls are TRBV4-3 and TRBJ1-5; D unclear. The V gene's germline CDR1 is LGHNA and CDR2 YSLEER. V was cut by 1 base and J by 7 bases, with 8 bases left in between. This CDR3 spans 13 amino acids. The CDR3 nucleotides read TGCGCCAGCAGCCAAGTCGCGGGCCAGCCCCAGCATTTT. Residues: CASSQVAGQPQHF.

V and J are TRBV21-1 and TRBJ2-5; the table's TRBD1 call for D was not verified on the DNA. TRBV21-1 is an annotated pseudogene. This CDR3 spans 18 amino acids. CDR3 coding DNA: TGTGCCAGCAGCAGAGGGGTACACAGGGAGATAGAGGTTGAGACCCAGTACTTC. This encodes CASSRGVHREIEVETQYF.

This clone was counted only a few times. This chain uses TRBV10-3 with TRBJ2-6, with 9 bases fitting TRBD1. From germline, CDR1 is ENHRY and CDR2 SYGVKD. The CDR3 loop spans 17 amino acids. Germline trimming cut 5 bases from V and 3 bases from J; bases unmatched to any gene: 8. CDR3 nucleotide sequence: TGTGCCATCAGTCTCGGGACAGGGCTGTTTGGGGCCAACGTCCTGACTTTC. Amino acid sequence: CAISLGTGLFGANVLTF.

In this sample, this clone turned up a few times. The chain couples TRBV28 to TRBJ2-7, with 9 bases matching TRBD2. CDR3 size: 15 residues. CDR1 and CDR2 from the germline V gene are MDHEN and SYDVKM. With V trimmed by 3 bases and J by 7 bases, 10 bases remained unmatched. The CDR3 DNA follows: TGTGCCAGCAGTTTGGCGGGAGGGCCGGCGGGGGAGCAGTACTTC. Translating it yields CASSLAGGPAGEQYF. The full variable domain, completed using reference TRBV28 and TRBJ2-7, is DVKVTQSSRYLVKRTGEKVFLECVQDMDHENMFWYRQDPGLGLRLIYFSYDVKMKEKGDIPEGYSVSREKKERFSLILESASTNQTSMYLCASSLAGGPAGEQYFGPGTRLTVT.

V and J are TRBV2 and TRBJ2-7; no definite D call. This CDR3 has 12 amino acids. V lost 2 bases and J 5 bases, leaving 7 bases between the germline ends. Germline lookup yields CDR1 SNHLY and CDR2 FYNNEI. CDR3 sequence: CASSELGDEQYF. In nucleotides, the CDR3 is TGTGCCAGCAGTGAATTAGGAGACGAGCAGTACTTC. Using reference TRBV2 and TRBJ2-7 for the parts outside the CDR3, the full variable domain is EPEVTQTPSHQVTQMGQEVILRCVPISNHLYFYWYRQILGQKVEFLVSFYNNEISEKSEIFDDQFSVERPDGSNFTLKIRSTKLEDSAMYFCASSELGDEQYFGPGTRLTVT.

V and J are TRBV19 and TRBJ2-2; 8 bases agree with TRBD2. CDR3 length equals 17 residues. V gave up 4 bases and J gave up 1 base; unmatched junction bases: 8. Germline values: CDR1 LNHDA, CDR2 SQIVND (reference sequence). The CDR3: CASSNDLAGRNTGELFF. The CDR3 region has the DNA TGTGCCAGTAGTAACGATTTAGCGGGAAGGAACACCGGGGAGCTGTTTTTT.

This clone was seen a few times. J is TRBJ1-2 and V is TRBV29-1; D gene unclear. Deletions cut 2 bases from V and 6 bases from J, with 16 bases between. The CDR3 is made up of 14 amino acids. The germline V gene encodes CDR1 SQVTM and CDR2 ANQGSEA. DNA of the CDR3: TGCAGCGTTGAATTGGGGAGTCGGGTCCATGGCTACACCTTC. Residues: CSVELGSRVHGYTF.

The genes are TRBV7-9 and TRBJ2-3, with 9 bases fitting TRBD1. V trimming: 3 bases; J trimming: 3 bases; junction bases outside the gene matches: 4. Germline V gives CDR1 SEHNR, CDR2 FQNEAQ (reference sequence). The CDR3 covers 15 residues. The CDR3 DNA sequence: TGTGCCAGCAGCTTTTTGACAGGGGGTACAGATACGCAGTATTTT. Encoded protein: CASSFLTGGTDTQYF.

This clone was seen more than once but under ten times. The V and J genes are TRBV15 and TRBJ2-1; TRBD2 matches at 8 bases. CDR1 LNHNV and CDR2 YYDKDF come from the germline V gene (reference sequence). The CDR3 extends over 15 amino acids. With 0 bases clipped from V and 6 bases from J, the junction kept 4 bases outside the gene matches. This CDR3 is CATSRDPAGANEQFF. Written as DNA, the CDR3 is TGTGCCACCAGCAGAGATCCAGCGGGAGCCAATGAGCAGTTCTTC.

This clone has only a few counts. This rearrangement joins TRBV2 to TRBJ1-6; D unresolved. Germline CDR1 and CDR2: SNHLY and FYNNEI. This CDR3 comprises 13 residues. V dropped 7 bases and J dropped 8 bases, with 12 bases sitting between them. The CDR3 reads CASTEVPDSPLHF. In DNA form, the CDR3 reads TGTGCCAGCACGGAGGTTCCGGATTCACCCCTCCACTTT.

The table lists this clone with a few counts. V and J are TRBV7-2 and TRBJ2-5; D gene uncertain. The CDR3 extends over 13 amino acids. Germline V gives CDR1 SGHTA, CDR2 FQGNSA. V lost 4 bases to trimming and J lost 7 bases, with 13 bases between them. Here the CDR3 reads CASSSYSSGTQYF. The CDR3, as DNA: TGTGCCAGCAGCTCCTATTCGTCTGGGACCCAGTACTTC.

This clone appeared a few times. V is TRBV4-1 and J is TRBJ2-5; no clear D. The germline V and J ends were trimmed by 0 bases and 4 bases, with 18 bases remaining between them. Germline CDR1 MGHRA, CDR2 YSYEKL. There are 17 residues in the CDR3. The CDR3 loop reads CASSQERGSIRGETQYF. In DNA form, the CDR3 reads TGCGCCAGCAGCCAAGAGAGAGGTTCCATCCGTGGAGAGACCCAGTACTTC.